Listed here are 12 T cell receptor beta chains from one sample, sequenced in a study of beta chain features in type 1 diabetes. Since all of the isolated RNA was reverse transcribed, expressed TCRB transcripts were what got sequenced. Sequenced by immunoSEQ multiplex PCR; TCRdb stores in-frame clones only, minus some. The sample has approximately 200,000 clones, over 9.5% seen once. Sample: naive CD4+ T cells from blood. The receptors here all came from a woman aged 18-29 years in good health.

This chain uses TRBV4-1 with TRBJ1-6, with 8 positions matching TRBD1. This CDR3 spans 13 amino acids. With V trimmed by 2 bases and J by 17 bases, 8 bases remained unmatched. Germline V lookup: CDR1 MGHRA, CDR2 YSYEKL. The chain's CDR3 is CASSQYETGEFHF. CDR3 nucleotides: TGCGCCAGCAGCCAATATGAGACAGGGGAATTCCACTTT.

This rearrangement joins TRBV6-1 to TRBJ1-2; D is perhaps TRBD1 (6 bases). This CDR3 is 11 amino acids long. V lost 5 bases, J lost 6 bases, and 7 bases lay in between. Germline V lookup: CDR1 MNHNS, CDR2 SASEGT. In nucleotides, the CDR3 is TGTGCCAGCAGTTACAGGGATGGCTACACCTTC. Residues: CASSYRDGYTF.

This clone has a handful of counts. The chain couples TRBV19 to TRBJ2-1, with TRBD1 matching over 7 bases. J gave up 8 bases and V 6 bases, and 13 bases lay outside the gene matches. CDR1 and CDR2 (germline): LNHDA, SQIVND (reference sequence). The CDR3 is 15 amino acids. CDR3 residues: CASRANNRGRDEQFF. CDR3 nucleotide sequence: TGTGCCAGTAGGGCCAATAACAGGGGACGGGATGAGCAGTTCTTC.

V usage is TRBV19 and J usage is TRBJ2-1; D is unclear. V was trimmed by 1 base and J by 2 bases, leaving 9 bases between them. Germline-derived CDR1 and CDR2 are LNHDA and SQIVND (reference sequence). The CDR3 is made up of 15 amino acids. CDR3 loop: CASSIVEKTYNEQFF. Written as DNA, the CDR3 is TGTGCCAGTAGTATAGTAGAGAAAACCTACAATGAGCAGTTCTTC.

The chain carries TRBV18 and TRBJ2-5; D is uncertain. V lost 1 base and J lost 0, with 15 bases in between. The germline V gene has CDR1 KGHSH and CDR2 LQKENI. This CDR3 has 17 residues. This chain's CDR3 is CASSPRNPNQYQETQYF. The CDR3 DNA is TGTGCCAGCTCACCACGTAATCCCAACCAGTACCAAGAGACCCAGTACTTC. Complete variable domain (other parts from reference TRBV18 and TRBJ2-5): NAGVMQNPRHLVRRRGQEARLRCSPMKGHSHVYWYRQLPEEGLKFMVYLQKENIIDESGMPKERFSAEFPKEGPSILRIQQVVRGDSAAYFCASSPRNPNQYQETQYFGPGTRLLVL.

This clone was observed a handful of times. The chain couples TRBV4-1 to TRBJ2-1; tentatively, D is TRBD1 (6 bases). Germline CDR1 and CDR2: MGHRA and YSYEKL. CDR3 length equals 15 residues. V gave up 4 bases and J gave up 7 bases, with 17 bases separating them. CDR3: CASSLGTLVGNEQFF. CDR3 nucleotide sequence: TGCGCCAGCAGCCTAGGGACATTAGTGGGAAATGAGCAGTTCTTC.

The rearrangement joins TRBV5-1 to TRBJ2-5; 9 bases map to TRBD2. Unmatched junction bases numbered 12, after V lost 4 bases and J lost 5 bases. The CDR3 runs to 16 residues. CDR1 and CDR2 from the germline V gene are SGHRS and YFSETQ. The chain's CDR3 is CASSGPPAGGSETQYF. CDR3 coding DNA: TGCGCCAGCAGCGGGCCGCCAGCGGGGGGATCGGAGACCCAGTACTTC.

The J gene is TRBJ1-2, the V gene TRBV30; 9 positions agree with TRBD1. Germline V gene lookup returns CDR1 GTSNPN and CDR2 SVGIG (reference sequence). This CDR3 comprises 11 residues. CDR3 protein: CGWTGAYGYTF. The CDR3 nucleotides are TGTGGTTGGACAGGGGCTTATGGCTACACCTTC. Drawing the rest from reference TRBV30 and TRBJ1-2, the complete variable domain is SQTIHQWPATLVQPVGSPLSLECTVEGTSNPNLYWYRQAAGRGLQLLFYSVGIGQISSEVPQNLSASRPQDRQFILSSKKLLLSDSGFYLCGWTGAYGYTFGSGTRLTVV.

This chain uses TRBV1 with TRBJ2-3; the table assigns TRBD2, which was not confirmed against the DNA. TRBV1 is listed as a pseudogene. There are 15 residues in the CDR3. CDR3 sequence reads: CTSSQLAQSRDTQYF. The CDR3 region has the DNA TGCACCAGCAGCCAACTAGCCCAGTCAAGGGATACGCAGTATTTT.

This clone was observed a handful of times. The J gene is TRBJ2-5, the V gene TRBV7-9; 7 nucleotides align to TRBD2. Germline-derived CDR1 and CDR2 are SEHNR and FQNEAQ (reference sequence). The CDR3 consists of 16 residues. Trimming cost V 1 base and J 5 bases; bases outside gene matches: 10. CDR3 sequence (DNA): TGTGCCAGCAGCTTAGGTGGGGCGGGAGCGACGGAGACCCAGTACTTC. Residues: CASSLGGAGATETQYF. Full variable domain (remainder filled in from reference TRBV7-9 and TRBJ2-5): DTGVSQNPRHKITKRGQNVTFRCDPISEHNRLYWYRQTLGQGPEFLTYFQNEAQLEKSRLLSDRFSAERPKGSFSTLEIQRTEQGDSAMYLCASSLGGAGATETQYFGPGTRLLVL.

The chain links TRBV7-7 to TRBJ2-7; possible D gene TRBD2, 5 bases. Trimming left V 1 base short and J 7 bases short, with 11 bases between. Germline values: CDR1 SSHAT, CDR2 FNYEAQ (reference sequence). CDR3 length: 13 amino acids. CDR3 in amino acids: CASSLVPRGEQYF. CDR3 coding DNA: TGTGCCAGCAGCTTAGTCCCCCGAGGGGAGCAGTACTTC.

The chain recombines TRBV28 with TRBJ2-3, with TRBD1 as a possible D gene (6 bases). The CDR3 is made up of 14 amino acids. In germline, CDR1 is MDHEN, CDR2 SYDVKM. The V gene lost 3 bases and the J gene lost 5 bases, with 12 bases spanning the gap. CDR3 coding DNA: TGTGCCAGCAGTTTTCCCAGGGGATTAGATACGCAGTATTTT. The encoded protein is CASSFPRGLDTQYF.